This entry describes one T cell receptor (beta chain). Using immunoSEQ multiplex PCR, the repertoire was profiled, and TCRdb retains in-frame clones only, with some absent. The sample has about 34,000 clones; 92% are singletons. The data derive from a study of OX40 agonist ivuxolimab in advanced cancers. The length of the CDR3 is 13 residues. V was clipped by 0 bases and J by 2 bases, with 5 bases between them. CDR1 SEHNR and CDR2 FQNEAQ come from the germline V gene (reference sequence). The sequencing used CD4+ or CD8+ T cells sorted from blood, collected in a trial of the OX40 agonist ivuxolimab. The receptor was derived from an adult with an advanced solid tumor such as melanoma, head and neck, liver or kidney cancer. The V and J genes are TRBV7-9 and TRBJ2-7; the D is unclear. CDR3 bases: TGTGCCAGCAGCTTAGCAGGGACCTACGAGCAGTACTTC. Translated: CASSLAGTYEQYF.